The 8 T cell receptor beta chains given below trace back to one sample, sequenced in a study of T cells in Graves' hyperthyroidism and ophthalmopathy. The TCR beta CDR3 regions underwent amplification using RNA transcripts as the source. An initial round of RT-PCR targeting the TCR CDR3 relied on the HTBI primer set. MiXCR was run by TCRdb on the multiplex PCR reads, yielding one entry per CDR3 protein. The sample records around 520,000 distinct CDR3 sequences, approximately 15% being singletons. The material sequenced was blood. These receptors were taken from a woman aged 18-30 years with Graves' hyperthyroidism.

The V call is TRBV5-1, the J call TRBJ1-5, with TRBD1 identical over 7 bases. V trimming: 3 bases; J trimming: 5 bases; junction bases outside the gene matches: 14. The CDR3 extends over 17 amino acids. Germline assignment: CDR1 SGHRS and CDR2 YFSETQ. DNA of the CDR3: TGCGCCAGCAGCTCGGGACAGAGTAACGACCCTTATCAGCCCCAGCATTTT. Amino acid sequence: CASSSGQSNDPYQPQHF.

Only a few counts were recorded for this clonotype. This chain uses TRBV19 with TRBJ1-1; D not resolved. Trimming took off 3 bases at V and 8 bases at J, with 7 bases between the two ends. The CDR3 length is 11 residues. Germline V lookup: CDR1 LNHDA, CDR2 SQIVND (reference sequence). CDR3 loop: CASSISGEAFF. CDR3 nucleotides: TGTGCCAGTAGTATCTCAGGAGAAGCTTTCTTT.

This clonotype has at least ten counts. The gene calls are TRBV30 and TRBJ2-3; no reliable D call. Germline CDR1 reads GTSNPN; CDR2 reads SVGIG (reference sequence). This CDR3 spans 11 amino acids. Trimming pared 2 bases from V and 2 bases from J, leaving 2 bases between. In DNA, the CDR3 is TGTGCCTGGAGTTACACAGATACGCAGTATTTT. Translating gives CAWSYTDTQYF.

In its sample, this clonotype was seen many times. The chain links TRBV12-3 or TRBV12-4 to TRBJ1-3; D is unresolved. Trimming shortened V by 7 bases and J by 10 bases, and 11 bases separated the two germline ends. The CDR3 is 11 residues long. CDR3 protein: CASTLTGTIYF. The CDR3 DNA is TGTGCCAGCACTCTGACCGGAACCATATATTTT.

This clonotype was recorded many times. The chain is built from TRBV5-1 and TRBJ2-1, with D possibly matching TRBD1 (5 bases). Germline assignment: CDR1 SGHRS and CDR2 YFSETQ. The CDR3 loop spans 15 amino acids. V lost 2 bases and J lost 8, with 17 bases in between. The CDR3 reads CASSFFSRGRDEQFF. In DNA, the CDR3 is TGCGCCAGCAGCTTTTTTTCGAGAGGCAGGGATGAGCAGTTCTTC.

This clonotype was recorded a few times. The chain employs TRBV4-1 and TRBJ1-5; TRBD1 might be the D (6 bases). The CDR3 runs to 19 residues. Trimming stripped 0 bases from V and 7 bases from J, with 25 bases between. Germline values: CDR1 MGHRA, CDR2 YSYEKL. The CDR3 DNA reads TGCGCCAGCAGCCAAGATTACGTCAGAAGGGGGGGAGTAGGACAGCCCCAGCATTTT. This codes for CASSQDYVRRGGVGQPQHF.

This clonotype was observed at least ten times. The J gene is TRBJ2-7, the V gene TRBV19; D call uncertain. This CDR3 is 13 amino acids long. Germline-derived CDR1 and CDR2 are LNHDA and SQIVND (reference sequence). Trimming took off 7 bases at V and 2 bases at J, with 12 bases between the two ends. The CDR3 nucleotides are TGTGCCAGTATGGCGTTGGGTACCTACGAGCAGTACTTC. This encodes CASMALGTYEQYF.

V and J are TRBV28 and TRBJ2-7; D is possibly TRBD2 (6 bases). Germline CDR1 and CDR2: MDHEN and SYDVKM. This CDR3 comprises 12 residues. The V and J ends lost 7 bases and 5 bases respectively, with 12 bases between them. In DNA form, the CDR3 reads TGTGCCAGCACGGCCCCGGGAGACGAGCAGTACTTC. This translates into CASTAPGDEQYF.